A single sample is the source of the 21 T cell receptor beta chains below, sequenced in a study of T-cell reconstitution after alpha-beta-depleted transplantation in children. Preparing the TCRbeta library involved the use of unique molecular identifiers. TCRdb re-called the PCR reads through MiXCR, storing one row per CDR3 protein. The table has 440,000 or so distinct CDR3 sequences, about 45% seen once. This material consisted of PBMCs, taken before TCRalphabeta/CD19-depleted stem cell transplant. The receptor source for this set is a girl aged 2 to 10 with aplastic anemia, due to receive a stem cell transplant.

The rearrangement uses TRBV6-1 and TRBJ2-5; TRBD2 matches at 12 bases. V lost 3 bases, J lost 4 bases, and 12 bases stayed unmatched. Germline CDR1 MNHNS, CDR2 SASEGT. The CDR3 loop spans 18 amino acids. The CDR3 DNA follows: TGTGCCAGCAGTGATATGGGACTAGCGGGTCGGAGGGGAGAGACCCAGTACTTC. This translates into CASSDMGLAGRRGETQYF.

This clonotype was seen a few times. This chain uses TRBV10-3 with TRBJ1-1; D is possibly TRBD1 (6 bases). Trimming removed 11 bases from V and 4 bases from J, with 20 bases in between. CDR3 length: 14 amino acids. The germline V gene has CDR1 ENHRY and CDR2 SYGVKD. Here the CDR3 DNA reads TGTGCCTCTTACCCTAGAACAGGGACCACTGAAGCTTTCTTT. This gives the protein CASYPRTGTTEAFF.

This clonotype was picked up many times. The V call is TRBV4-1, the J call TRBJ2-7; 7 positions agree with TRBD2. In germline, CDR1 is MGHRA, CDR2 YSYEKL. V was clipped by 6 bases and J by 3 bases; unmatched bases: 8. CDR3 length: 14 amino acids. The CDR3 nucleotides are TGCGCCAGCAGGTTGCTGTCGGGGGGCTACGAGCAGTACTTC. Its translation: CASRLLSGGYEQYF.

The chain employs TRBV2 and TRBJ1-6; D gene uncertain. The CDR3 length is 15 residues. The germline gives CDR1 SNHLY, CDR2 FYNNEI. V was clipped by 5 bases and J by 7 bases, with 15 bases between them. CDR3 nucleotide sequence: TGTGCCAGCAGTCTCGATGGCTTCCCCAATTCACCCCTCCACTTT. The encoded protein is CASSLDGFPNSPLHF.

The V call is TRBV29-1, the J call TRBJ2-7, with a weak D call TRBD1 (6 bases). Trimming shortened V by 6 bases and J by 4 bases, and 16 bases separated the two germline ends. CDR1 and CDR2 from the germline V gene are SQVTM and ANQGSEA. CDR3 size: 13 residues. CDR3 sequence: CSVNVDQGYEQYF. CDR3 DNA sequence: TGCAGCGTCAACGTGGACCAGGGGTACGAGCAGTACTTC.

This clonotype was recorded many times. The chain combines TRBV5-1 with TRBJ2-3; maybe TRBD2 (6 bases). Trimming left V 2 bases short and J 6 bases short, with 22 bases between. CDR1 SGHRS and CDR2 YFSETQ come from the germline V gene. The CDR3 has 17 residues. The CDR3, as DNA: TGCGCCAGCAGCTTCACGGGACTCCCGACTACAACGGATACGCAGTATTTT. Translated: CASSFTGLPTTTDTQYF.

This clonotype was seen at least ten times. The genes are TRBV5-5 and TRBJ2-7; the D is unclear. CDR1 SGHKS and CDR2 YYEKEE come from the germline V gene (reference sequence). The CDR3 length is 14 residues. Deletions cut 0 bases from V and 3 bases from J, with 10 bases between. The DNA for the CDR3 is TGTGCCAGCAGCTTGGTAAGCAGGATCTACGAGCAGTACTTC. The encoded protein is CASSLVSRIYEQYF.

V and J are TRBV10-3 and TRBJ2-1; tentatively, D is TRBD2 (6 bases). V lost 2 bases and J lost 1, with 15 bases in between. Germline V lookup: CDR1 ENHRY, CDR2 SYGVKD. There are 17 residues in the CDR3. The CDR3, as DNA: TGTGCCATCAGTGAGGAGAGCGGGTGGGGTTCCTACAATGAGCAGTTCTTC. Its protein is CAISEESGWGSYNEQFF.

This clonotype was seen only a few times. V usage is TRBV5-1 and J usage is TRBJ2-3; 10 bases fit TRBD1. Germline CDR1 SGHRS, CDR2 YFSETQ. J gave up 4 bases and V 4 bases, and 3 bases lay outside the gene matches. This CDR3 is built from 14 residues. The CDR3 here is CASSIGQGADTQYF. DNA of the CDR3: TGCGCCAGCAGCATCGGACAGGGGGCAGATACGCAGTATTTT.

The V gene is TRBV20-1, the J gene TRBJ2-5, with D perhaps TRBD1 (6 bases). The CDR3 is 13 residues long. Germline V gene data show CDR1 as DFQATT and CDR2 as SNEGSKA (reference sequence). The ends were cut back, 6 bases at V and 0 bases at J, with 11 bases in the middle. The DNA of the CDR3 is TGCAGTGCCCTACAGGGCCACCAAGAGACCCAGTACTTC. The encoded protein is CSALQGHQETQYF.

The genes are TRBV20-1 and TRBJ1-2; D remains ambiguous. Germline values: CDR1 DFQATT, CDR2 SNEGSKA (reference sequence). V gave up 6 bases and J gave up 4 bases, with 15 bases separating them. The CDR3 runs to 13 residues. In DNA, the CDR3 is TGCAGTGCCAGGCCTTATCGGGCCTATGGCTACACCTTC. Translating gives CSARPYRAYGYTF.

Ten or more counts support this clonotype. This rearrangement joins TRBV7-2 to TRBJ2-7, with D perhaps TRBD1 (5 bases). Germline values: CDR1 SGHTA, CDR2 FQGNSA. The CDR3 is made up of 14 amino acids. Trimming stripped 1 base from V and 3 bases from J, with 10 bases between. In nucleotides, the CDR3 is TGTGCCAGCAGCTTAGTTGCAGGGATCTACGAGCAGTACTTC. It encodes CASSLVAGIYEQYF.

This clonotype was seen a handful of times. The V gene is TRBV3-1, the J gene TRBJ2-7, with 7 bases that match TRBD2. The CDR3 loop spans 15 amino acids. Unmatched junction bases numbered 13, after V lost 4 bases and J lost 7 bases. Germline loops: CDR1 LGHDT, CDR2 YNNKEL (reference sequence). The CDR3 region has the DNA TGTGCCAGCAGCCTAGCCGGGACTATCCCCGGGGAGCAGTACTTC. Its translation: CASSLAGTIPGEQYF.

The chain has TRBV12-3 or TRBV12-4 and TRBJ1-5, with 8 bases identical to TRBD1. V lost 6 bases, J lost 6 bases, and 10 bases stayed unmatched. The length of the CDR3 is 15 residues. The CDR3 protein is CASSTAGQGGQPQHF. CDR3 coding DNA: TGTGCCAGCAGCACTGCCGGACAGGGTGGTCAGCCCCAGCATTTT.

This clonotype showed up many times. The chain recombines TRBV5-1 with TRBJ2-1; 8 bases line up with TRBD1. Germline V gene sequence: CDR1 SGHRS, CDR2 YFSETQ. The CDR3 is made up of 16 amino acids. Trimming removed 0 bases from V and 4 bases from J; junction bases left unmatched: 6. CDR3 bases: TGCGCCAGCAGCTTGGCCGGGAACAGGGGGTACAATGAGCAGTTCTTC. Protein: CASSLAGNRGYNEQFF.

The chain carries TRBV6-5 and TRBJ2-2; D call uncertain. The length of the CDR3 is 11 residues. The germline V gene encodes CDR1 MNHEY and CDR2 SVGAGI. V was clipped by 7 bases and J by 5 bases, with 5 bases between them. The DNA for the CDR3 is TGTGCCAGCACCAGGACCGGGGAGCTGTTTTTT. This gives the protein CASTRTGELFF.

The rearrangement uses TRBV20-1 and TRBJ2-7; D tentatively fits TRBD1 or TRBD2 (5 bases each). The V gene's germline CDR1 is DFQATT and CDR2 SNEGSKA (reference sequence). The CDR3 has 14 residues. The V and J ends lost 5 bases and 2 bases respectively, with 16 bases between them. DNA of the CDR3: TGCAGTGCTCAGAGGGGCGGCCGGACCTACGAGCAGTACTTC. It is translated as CSAQRGGRTYEQYF.

The chain recombines TRBV15 with TRBJ1-5; 9 nucleotides match TRBD1. This CDR3 contains 16 residues. Germline values: CDR1 LNHNV, CDR2 YYDKDF (reference sequence). V shed 3 bases, J shed 1 base, and the junction held 4 bases outside the gene matches. The CDR3 spells CATSRDRGGSNQPQHF. The CDR3 DNA follows: TGTGCCACCAGCAGGGACAGGGGAGGAAGCAATCAGCCCCAGCATTTT.

The rearrangement uses TRBV6-1 and TRBJ2-5, with 7 positions matching TRBD1. The CDR3 contains 15 residues. Germline CDR1 reads MNHNS; CDR2 reads SASEGT. V was clipped by 6 bases and J by 3 bases; unmatched bases: 10. The chain's CDR3 is CASRFTGAPEETQYF. CDR3 nucleotide sequence: TGTGCCAGCAGATTCACAGGGGCGCCAGAAGAGACCCAGTACTTC.

This clonotype occurred many times. The CDR3 DNA is TGTGCCTGGAGTGCCCACAGGGGGCGCACCTACGAGCAGTACTTC. It specifies CAWSAHRGRTYEQYF. The chain recombines TRBV30 with TRBJ2-7; TRBD1 agrees at 9 bases. Germline V lookup: CDR1 GTSNPN, CDR2 SVGIG (reference sequence). This CDR3 has 15 residues. The V gene end was trimmed by 1 base and the J gene end by 2 bases; junction bases not matched to a gene: 6. The variable domain in full, completed from reference TRBV30 and TRBJ2-7, reads SQTIHQWPATLVQPVGSPLSLECTVEGTSNPNLYWYRQAAGRGLQLLFYSVGIGQISSEVPQNLSASRPQDRQFILSSKKLLLSDSGFYLCAWSAHRGRTYEQYFGPGTRLTVT.

The table lists this clonotype with a few counts. At one end, the junction sequence differs from germline, possibly due to a read error. V gene TRBV14 combines with J gene TRBJ2-1; TRBD2 is a possible D gene (6 bases). Germline V CDR1 and CDR2: SGHDN, FVKESK. The CDR3 is 17 residues long. CDR3 DNA: TGTGCCAGCAGCCAAGATGGACGGGGGTTTGCCTACAATGAGCAGTCCTTC. Protein product: CASSQDGRGFAYNEQSF.